One sample yielded the 23 T cell receptor beta chains listed below, sequenced in a study of shared clonotypes between healthy human individuals. Naive CD8 isolation took CD45RO-negative cells positively selected for CCR7 and excluded terminally differentiated effector memory CD45RA+ cells. Profiled with immunoSEQ multiplex PCR; TCRdb holds only in-frame clones, not every one. In the table there are about 2.2 million clones, approximately 94% of which are singletons. Sequencing input: naive CD8+ T cells from PBMCs. The receptors shown here come from a man aged 18 to 35 in good health. Some clones in this sample may be carry-over from other donors' samples.

Points on this clone: Other DNA variants within this sample encode the same CDR3. V and J are TRBV5-1 and TRBJ2-6; D not resolved. Trimming removed 2 bases from V and 0 bases from J, with 0 bases in between. CDR3 length: 13 amino acids. The V gene's germline CDR1 is SGHRS and CDR2 YFSETQ. The CDR3 DNA reads as TGCGCCAGCAGCTTCTCTGGGGCCAACGTCCTGACTTTC. Protein sequence: CASSFSGANVLTF.

V gene TRBV27 combines with J gene TRBJ2-7; 15 bases match TRBD2. The trim removed 3 bases at V and 5 bases at J, leaving 14 bases unmatched. Germline lookup yields CDR1 MNHEY and CDR2 SMNVEV (reference sequence). This CDR3 is 19 amino acids long. CDR3 protein: CASSFTDPGLAGGRHEQYF. The CDR3 DNA sequence: TGTGCCAGCAGTTTTACCGACCCGGGACTAGCGGGAGGACGTCACGAGCAGTACTTC.

The rearrangement links TRBV6-5 to TRBJ2-5; TRBD1 matches 10 bases. Germline V CDR1 and CDR2: MNHEY, SVGAGI. This CDR3 has 15 residues. V shed 6 bases and J 3 bases; nucleotides not matched to a gene: 7. CDR3 protein: CASRETGGVKETQYF. CDR3 DNA: TGTGCCAGCAGAGAGACAGGGGGCGTTAAAGAGACCCAGTACTTC.

This sequence joins TRBV7-9 and TRBJ2-5; the D is unclear. Germline lookup yields CDR1 SEHNR and CDR2 FQNEAQ (reference sequence). CDR3 size: 10 residues. The chain's CDR3 is CAESQETQYF. The CDR3 nucleotides read TGTGCTGAAAGTCAAGAGACCCAGTACTTC.

To note about this clone: At one end, the junction sequence differs from germline, possibly due to a read error. Different DNA sequences within this sample yield the same CDR3. The genes are TRBV5-1 and TRBJ1-2; D is uncertain. The CDR3 covers 13 residues. The germline gives CDR1 SGHRS, CDR2 YFSETQ. The CDR3 nucleotides read TGTGCCAGCAGCTCGGCCACTAACTATGGCTACACCTTC. It translates to CASSSATNYGYTF.

This clone is a singleton in its sample. V and J are TRBV19 and TRBJ1-1; the D gene is possibly TRBD1 (6 bases). The V end was cut by 4 bases, the J end by 8 bases, with 20 bases between. The CDR3 is 15 amino acids. Germline V lookup: CDR1 LNHDA, CDR2 SQIVND (reference sequence). The CDR3: CASSTNPSPDREAFF. CDR3 coding DNA: TGTGCCAGTAGTACAAACCCCTCCCCGGACAGAGAAGCTTTCTTT.

V usage is TRBV11-3 and J usage is TRBJ2-3; D unclear. Deletions cut 5 bases from V and 0 bases from J, with 6 bases between. This CDR3 spans 13 amino acids. Per the germline V gene, CDR1 is SGHNT and CDR2 is YENEEA. Here the CDR3 DNA reads TGTGCCAGCAGCCCTCCCAGCACAGATACGCAGTATTTT. Residues: CASSPPSTDTQYF.

This chain joins TRBV4-3 and TRBJ1-6, with D tentatively TRBD1 (6 bases). Germline V gene data show CDR1 as LGHNA and CDR2 as YSLEER. CDR3 length: 15 amino acids. V lost 3 bases and J lost 5, with 11 bases in between. CDR3 protein: CASSQLTGDNSPLHF. CDR3 nucleotide sequence: TGCGCCAGCAGCCAGCTGACAGGTGATAATTCACCCCTCCACTTT.

The chain links TRBV27 to TRBJ2-7; weak D call: TRBD2 (5 bases). CDR1 MNHEY and CDR2 SMNVEV come from the germline V gene (reference sequence). The CDR3 spans 15 residues. V dropped 5 bases and J dropped 3 bases, with 17 bases sitting between them. The CDR3 here is CASSGSFHNLYEQYF. DNA of the CDR3: TGTGCCAGCAGTGGGAGCTTCCACAACCTCTACGAGCAGTACTTC.

The rearrangement links TRBV7-9 to TRBJ2-7; no definite D call. This CDR3 is built from 13 residues. Germline CDR1 is SEHNR and CDR2 is FQNEAQ (reference sequence). V lost 4 bases and J 7 bases, leaving 14 bases between the germline ends. The CDR3 is CASSYYTAPEQYF. The CDR3 bases are TGTGCCAGCAGCTACTATACGGCGCCAGAGCAGTACTTC.

The chain recombines TRBV7-9 with TRBJ2-1; unclear D gene. CDR3 length: 15 residues. Germline V gene data show CDR1 as SEHNR and CDR2 as FQNEAQ (reference sequence). V was pared by 5 bases and J by 8 bases, with 19 bases between. For the CDR3, the DNA is TGTGCCAGCAGCCCCAACGGTGGACGCGTCCATGAGCAGTTCTTC. It translates to CASSPNGGRVHEQFF.

To note about this clone: Other DNA sequences in this specimen translate into the identical CDR3. The CDR3 loop reads CASSVGQRSYEQYF. The DNA for the CDR3 is TGTGCCAGCAGCGTAGGACAGAGGTCCTACGAGCAGTACTTC. J is TRBJ2-7 and V is TRBV9, with D perhaps TRBD1 (5 bases). Germline V lookup: CDR1 SGDLS, CDR2 YYNGEE. The CDR3 runs 14 residues. V lost 0 bases and J 1 base, leaving 8 bases between the germline ends. The full variable domain, completed using reference TRBV9 and TRBJ2-7, is DSGVTQTPKHLITATGQRVTLRCSPRSGDLSVYWYQQSLDQGLQFLIQYYNGEERAKGNILERFSAQQFPDLHSELNLSSLELGDSALYFCASSVGQRSYEQYFGPGTRLTVT.

To note about this clone: Other DNA variants within this sample encode the same CDR3. This chain links TRBV6-5 with TRBJ1-2; D unresolved. The ends were cut back, 0 bases at V and 5 bases at J, with 7 bases in the middle. The CDR3 spans 13 residues. CDR1 is MNHEY and CDR2 is SVGAGI in the germline V gene. The CDR3 coding sequence is TGTGCCAGCAGTTACTCGGAGGGATATGGCTACACCTTC. Protein product: CASSYSEGYGYTF.

The table lists this clone with a few counts. J is TRBJ2-2 and V is TRBV10-3; no clear D. Germline V CDR1 and CDR2: ENHRY, SYGVKD. Trimming stripped 4 bases from V and 4 bases from J, with 4 bases between. The CDR3 loop spans 12 amino acids. This CDR3 is CAISGPTGELFF. Here the CDR3 DNA reads TGTGCCATCAGTGGACCCACCGGGGAGCTGTTTTTT.

The chain uses TRBV6-1 and TRBJ2-7, with 7 bases matching TRBD1. V shed 2 bases and J 2 bases; nucleotides not matched to a gene: 6. The length of the CDR3 is 15 residues. The germline V gene encodes CDR1 MNHNS and CDR2 SASEGT. The CDR3 protein is CASSEMGDSPYEQYF. The CDR3, as DNA: TGTGCCAGCAGTGAAATGGGGGACAGTCCCTACGAGCAGTACTTC.

The gene calls are TRBV28 and TRBJ2-5, with D possibly being TRBD2 (6 bases). The V gene's germline CDR1 is MDHEN and CDR2 SYDVKM. Trimming stripped 2 bases from V and 1 base from J, with 11 bases between. The CDR3 runs to 15 residues. CDR3: CASSLPLATQETQYF. In DNA form, the CDR3 reads TGTGCCAGCAGTTTACCTCTAGCGACCCAAGAGACCCAGTACTTC.

The chain's CDR3 is CASSLAAVASSYEQYF. CDR3 sequence (DNA): TGCGCCAGCAGCTTGGCCGCGGTAGCGTCCTCCTACGAGCAGTACTTC. This chain uses TRBV5-1 with TRBJ2-7, with D perhaps matching TRBD2 (5 bases). Trimming removed 0 bases at V and 0 bases at J, with 13 bases between. The CDR3 totals 16 residues. Germline loops: CDR1 SGHRS, CDR2 YFSETQ.

In DNA form, the CDR3 reads TGTGCCTGGAGTGGAAGACTAGCGGGAGTGTATGAGCAGTACTTC. This sequence encodes CAWSGRLAGVYEQYF. The V gene is TRBV30, the J gene TRBJ2-7; TRBD2 agrees at 12 bases. Germline V CDR1 and CDR2: GTSNPN, SVGIG (reference sequence). This CDR3 spans 15 amino acids. Trimming removed 1 base from V and 7 bases from J; junction bases left unmatched: 8.

This chain links TRBV15 with TRBJ2-3; TRBD2 might be the D (6 bases). This CDR3 contains 15 residues. CDR1 and CDR2 (germline): LNHNV, YYDKDF (reference sequence). The germline V and J ends were trimmed by 5 bases and 4 bases, with 16 bases remaining between them. Here the CDR3 DNA reads TGTGCCACCAGCGAACCGACCTCGGGGGCAGATACGCAGTATTTT. Amino acid sequence: CATSEPTSGADTQYF.

The chain combines TRBV5-6 with TRBJ1-2, with D possibly TRBD1 on 6 matching bases. Germline assignment: CDR1 SGHDT and CDR2 YYEEEE. The CDR3 has 14 amino acids. V lost 4 bases to trimming and J lost 2 bases, with 12 bases between them. DNA for the CDR3: TGTGCCAGCAGCACATTTACAGGGAACTATGGCTACACCTTC. This encodes CASSTFTGNYGYTF.

As to this clone: At the DNA level, this CDR3 is encoded by other sequences in the same sample as well. The rearrangement links TRBV7-3 to TRBJ2-1; 7 bases are a match to TRBD2. The junction had 4 bases not matched to a gene; V was cut back by 5 bases and J by 0 bases. Germline values: CDR1 SGHTA, CDR2 FQGTGA. This CDR3 has 15 amino acids. The CDR3 sequence: CASSPLAGSYNEQFF. CDR3 coding DNA: TGTGCCAGCAGCCCCTTAGCGGGCTCCTACAATGAGCAGTTCTTC. The full variable domain, rest sourced from reference TRBV7-3 and TRBJ2-1, is GAGVSQTPSNKVTEKGKYVELRCDPISGHTALYWYRQSLGQGPEFLIYFQGTGAADDSGLPNDRFFAVRPEGSVSTLKIQRTERGDSAVYLCASSPLAGSYNEQFFGPGTRLTVL.

This clone was counted a few times. The J gene is TRBJ1-1, the V gene TRBV29-1; D remains ambiguous. CDR3 length: 10 residues. The germline V gene encodes CDR1 SQVTM and CDR2 ANQGSEA. V lost 5 bases and J 5 bases, leaving 6 bases between the germline ends. The CDR3 DNA reads as TGCAGCGTTCTGGGAACTGAAGCTTTCTTT. Protein product: CSVLGTEAFF.

The rearrangement uses TRBV4-3 and TRBJ2-1; 7 nucleotides align to TRBD2. The CDR3 loop spans 14 amino acids. The germline CDR1 and CDR2 sequences are LGHNA and YSLEER. Losses at the gene ends were 3 bases for V and 8 bases for J; bases not matched to a gene: 7. DNA for the CDR3: TGCGCCAGCAGCCACGGACTAGGGGCTGATGAGCAGTTCTTC. Its protein product is CASSHGLGADEQFF.